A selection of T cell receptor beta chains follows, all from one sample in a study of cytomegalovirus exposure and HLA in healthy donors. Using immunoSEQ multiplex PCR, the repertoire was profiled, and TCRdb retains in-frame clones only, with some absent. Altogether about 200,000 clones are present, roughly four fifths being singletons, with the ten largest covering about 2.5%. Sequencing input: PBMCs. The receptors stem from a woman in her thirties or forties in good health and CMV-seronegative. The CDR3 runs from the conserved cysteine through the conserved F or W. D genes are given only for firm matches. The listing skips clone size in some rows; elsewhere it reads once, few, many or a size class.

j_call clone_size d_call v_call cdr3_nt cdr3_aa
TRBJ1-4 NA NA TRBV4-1 TGCGCCAGCAGCCCCGGGAGAACAACTAATGAAAAACTGTTTTTT CASSPGRTTNEKLFF
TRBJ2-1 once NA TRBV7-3 TGTGCCAGCAGCTTAGAGGGTTACTTCGTTGCCTACAATGAGCAGTTCTTC CASSLEGYFVAYNEQFF
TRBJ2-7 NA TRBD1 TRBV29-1 TGCAGCGTTGAAGACCGCGGTCGGACAGGGATGTACGAGCAGTACTTC CSVEDRGRTGMYEQYF
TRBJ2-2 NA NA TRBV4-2 TGTGCCAGCAGCCAAGAAACCGGGTTCGGGGAGCTGTTTTTT CASSQETGFGELFF
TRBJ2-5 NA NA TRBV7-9 TGTGCCAGCAGCTTTAGTCCAGGTCAAGAGACCCAGTACTTC CASSFSPGQETQYF
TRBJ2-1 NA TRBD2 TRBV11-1 TGTGCCAGCAGAATTATGGGGGAGGGCCCGACCTACAATGAGCAATTCTTC CASRIMGEGPTYNEQFF
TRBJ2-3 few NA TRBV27 TGTGCCAGCAGTATTGACAGGAGTGCAGATACGCAGTATTTT CASSIDRSADTQYF
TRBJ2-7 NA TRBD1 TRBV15 TGTGCCACCAGCCTCGACAGGGCGCGAATTGATTTCGAGCAGTACTTC CATSLDRARIDFEQYF
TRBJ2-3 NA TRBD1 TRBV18 TGTGCCAGCTCTCAGGACAGGGTTGCAGATACGCAGTATTTT CASSQDRVADTQYF
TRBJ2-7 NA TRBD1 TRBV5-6 TGTGCCAGCAGCTTGTTGACAGGGGATACCTACGAGCAGTACTTC CASSLLTGDTYEQYF
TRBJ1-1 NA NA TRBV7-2 TGTGCCAGCAGCGGACAGCTAAACACTGAAGCTTTCTTT CASSGQLNTEAFF
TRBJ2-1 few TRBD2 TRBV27 TGTGCCAGCCAACTAGCGGGAGATCTCAATGAGCAGTTCTTC CASQLAGDLNEQFF
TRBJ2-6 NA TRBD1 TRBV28 TGTGCCAGCAGTACCCCCCTCCGACAGGGGGCGTCTGGGGCCAACGTCCTGACTTTC CASSTPLRQGASGANVLTF
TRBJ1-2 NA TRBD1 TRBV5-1 TGCGCCAGCAGCTTGGGACAGGGGGGATTTGCTGGCTACACCTTC CASSLGQGGFAGYTF
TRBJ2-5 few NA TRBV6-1 TGTGCCAGCGACACAGGACCCCGGACCCAAGAGACCCAGTACTTC CASDTGPRTQETQYF
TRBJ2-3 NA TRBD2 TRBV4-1 TGCGCCAGCAGCCCCCGGGGGGAGCGGGATGGCACAGATACGCAGTATTTT CASSPRGERDGTDTQYF
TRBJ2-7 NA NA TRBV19 TGTGCCAGTAGTCAACAGTTAACCTACGAGCAGTACTTC CASSQQLTYEQYF
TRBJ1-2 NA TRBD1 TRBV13 TGTGCCAGCAGTTTAGCCGAGACAGGGTATGGCTACACCTTC CASSLAETGYGYTF
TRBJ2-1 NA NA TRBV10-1 TGCGCCAGCAGTGATTCGGTTAGCGATGAGCAGTTCTTC CASSDSVSDEQFF
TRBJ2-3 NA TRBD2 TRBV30 TGTGCCTGGAGTGTCCGGGGGGGAGATACGCAGTATTTT CAWSVRGGDTQYF
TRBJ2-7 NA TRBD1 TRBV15 TGTGCCACCAGCAGAGACCTGGGACAGGGAGGTCCCGAGCAGTACTTC CATSRDLGQGGPEQYF
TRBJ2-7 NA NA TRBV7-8 TGTGCCAGCAGCTTATTTGGGGGGTCTTGGAACTTC CASSLFGGSWNF
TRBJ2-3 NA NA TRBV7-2 TGTGCCAGCAGCCTAGGGACTGTCACAGATACGCAGTATTTT CASSLGTVTDTQYF
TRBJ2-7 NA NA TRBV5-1 TGCGCCAGCAGCGCACTACAGGGACGCGAGCAGTACTTC CASSALQGREQYF
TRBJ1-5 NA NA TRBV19 TGTGCCAGTAGTATATCCGGGGGGAGCAATCAGCCCCAGCATTTT CASSISGGSNQPQHF
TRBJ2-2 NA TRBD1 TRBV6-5 TGCGCTAGTAAGGGACAGGGTAACACCGGGGAGCTGTTTTTT CASKGQGNTGELFF
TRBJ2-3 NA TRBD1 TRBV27 TGTGCCAGCAGTTGGGGACAGATTAGGGATACGCAGTATTTT CASSWGQIRDTQYF
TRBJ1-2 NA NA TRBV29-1 TGCAGCGTTGAACCGAGTCTTGGCTATGGCTACACCTTC CSVEPSLGYGYTF
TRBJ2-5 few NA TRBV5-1 TGCGCCAGCAGCCGCACAGGGTGGGAGACCCAGTACTTC CASSRTGWETQYF
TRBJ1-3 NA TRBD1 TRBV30 TGTGCCTGGACCCCAGACAGGGGATCTGGAAACACCATATATTTT CAWTPDRGSGNTIYF
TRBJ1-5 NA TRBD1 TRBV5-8 TGTGCCAGCAGCTTGGGGGACAGGGTAGCCAGTCAGCCCCAGCATTTT CASSLGDRVASQPQHF
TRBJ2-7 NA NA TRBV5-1 TGCGCCAGCAGCTTTGGGGGCCTTACCTACGAGCAGTACTTC CASSFGGLTYEQYF
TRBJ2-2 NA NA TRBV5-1 TGCGCCAGCAGCTTGTCTCGCGGCACCGGGGAGCTGTTTTTT CASSLSRGTGELFF
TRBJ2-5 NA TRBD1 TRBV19 TGTGCCAGTAGTACCTGGACAGGGCAGGAGACCCAGTACTTC CASSTWTGQETQYF
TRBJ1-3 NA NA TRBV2 TGTGCCAGCAGAGAGGGGGCTGGAAACACCATATATTTT CASREGAGNTIYF
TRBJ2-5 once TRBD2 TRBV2 TGTGCCAGCAGGTTCCTAGCGGGAGGTCGGATGACCCAGTACTTC CASRFLAGGRMTQYF
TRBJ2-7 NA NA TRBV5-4 TGTGCCAGCAGCTTGGGGCAGGGGGGAGCTCGCGAGCAGTACTTC CASSLGQGGAREQYF
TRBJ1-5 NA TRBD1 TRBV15 TGTGCCACCAGCAGAGAGTTAGGGGGGACAGATATTCTCAACTGGAGGAAGCAGCCCCAGCATTTT CATSRELGGTDILNWRKQPQHF
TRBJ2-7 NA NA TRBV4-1 TGCGCCAGCAGCCAAGATGGGCTACCTTACGAGCAGTACTTC CASSQDGLPYEQYF
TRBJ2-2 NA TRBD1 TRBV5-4 TGTGCCAGCTCCCTCGGGACAGGGGGCGCGCGACGGGAGCTGTTTTTT CASSLGTGGARRELFF
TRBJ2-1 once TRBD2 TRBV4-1 TGCGCCAGCAGCCGAATGAGACTAGCGGGGCACTCCTACAATGAGCAGTTCTTC CASSRMRLAGHSYNEQFF
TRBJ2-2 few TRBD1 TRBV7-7 TGTGCCAGCAGCTTAAGGGGGCCCGACACCGGGGAGCTGTTTTTT CASSLRGPDTGELFF